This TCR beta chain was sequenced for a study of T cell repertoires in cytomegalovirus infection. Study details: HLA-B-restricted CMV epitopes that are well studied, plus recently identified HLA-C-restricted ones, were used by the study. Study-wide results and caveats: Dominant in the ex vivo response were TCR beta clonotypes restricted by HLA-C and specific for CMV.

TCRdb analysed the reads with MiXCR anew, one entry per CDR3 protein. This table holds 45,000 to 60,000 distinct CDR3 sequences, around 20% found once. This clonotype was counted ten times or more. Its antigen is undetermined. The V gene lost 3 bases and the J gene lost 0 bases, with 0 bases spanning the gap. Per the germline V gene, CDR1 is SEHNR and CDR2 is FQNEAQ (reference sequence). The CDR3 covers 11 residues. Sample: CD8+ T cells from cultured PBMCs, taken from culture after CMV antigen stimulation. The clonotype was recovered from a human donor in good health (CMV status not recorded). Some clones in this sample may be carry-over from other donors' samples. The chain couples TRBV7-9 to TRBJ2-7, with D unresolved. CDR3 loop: CASSFSYEQYF. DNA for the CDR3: TGTGCCAGCAGCTTCTCCTACGAGCAGTACTTC.